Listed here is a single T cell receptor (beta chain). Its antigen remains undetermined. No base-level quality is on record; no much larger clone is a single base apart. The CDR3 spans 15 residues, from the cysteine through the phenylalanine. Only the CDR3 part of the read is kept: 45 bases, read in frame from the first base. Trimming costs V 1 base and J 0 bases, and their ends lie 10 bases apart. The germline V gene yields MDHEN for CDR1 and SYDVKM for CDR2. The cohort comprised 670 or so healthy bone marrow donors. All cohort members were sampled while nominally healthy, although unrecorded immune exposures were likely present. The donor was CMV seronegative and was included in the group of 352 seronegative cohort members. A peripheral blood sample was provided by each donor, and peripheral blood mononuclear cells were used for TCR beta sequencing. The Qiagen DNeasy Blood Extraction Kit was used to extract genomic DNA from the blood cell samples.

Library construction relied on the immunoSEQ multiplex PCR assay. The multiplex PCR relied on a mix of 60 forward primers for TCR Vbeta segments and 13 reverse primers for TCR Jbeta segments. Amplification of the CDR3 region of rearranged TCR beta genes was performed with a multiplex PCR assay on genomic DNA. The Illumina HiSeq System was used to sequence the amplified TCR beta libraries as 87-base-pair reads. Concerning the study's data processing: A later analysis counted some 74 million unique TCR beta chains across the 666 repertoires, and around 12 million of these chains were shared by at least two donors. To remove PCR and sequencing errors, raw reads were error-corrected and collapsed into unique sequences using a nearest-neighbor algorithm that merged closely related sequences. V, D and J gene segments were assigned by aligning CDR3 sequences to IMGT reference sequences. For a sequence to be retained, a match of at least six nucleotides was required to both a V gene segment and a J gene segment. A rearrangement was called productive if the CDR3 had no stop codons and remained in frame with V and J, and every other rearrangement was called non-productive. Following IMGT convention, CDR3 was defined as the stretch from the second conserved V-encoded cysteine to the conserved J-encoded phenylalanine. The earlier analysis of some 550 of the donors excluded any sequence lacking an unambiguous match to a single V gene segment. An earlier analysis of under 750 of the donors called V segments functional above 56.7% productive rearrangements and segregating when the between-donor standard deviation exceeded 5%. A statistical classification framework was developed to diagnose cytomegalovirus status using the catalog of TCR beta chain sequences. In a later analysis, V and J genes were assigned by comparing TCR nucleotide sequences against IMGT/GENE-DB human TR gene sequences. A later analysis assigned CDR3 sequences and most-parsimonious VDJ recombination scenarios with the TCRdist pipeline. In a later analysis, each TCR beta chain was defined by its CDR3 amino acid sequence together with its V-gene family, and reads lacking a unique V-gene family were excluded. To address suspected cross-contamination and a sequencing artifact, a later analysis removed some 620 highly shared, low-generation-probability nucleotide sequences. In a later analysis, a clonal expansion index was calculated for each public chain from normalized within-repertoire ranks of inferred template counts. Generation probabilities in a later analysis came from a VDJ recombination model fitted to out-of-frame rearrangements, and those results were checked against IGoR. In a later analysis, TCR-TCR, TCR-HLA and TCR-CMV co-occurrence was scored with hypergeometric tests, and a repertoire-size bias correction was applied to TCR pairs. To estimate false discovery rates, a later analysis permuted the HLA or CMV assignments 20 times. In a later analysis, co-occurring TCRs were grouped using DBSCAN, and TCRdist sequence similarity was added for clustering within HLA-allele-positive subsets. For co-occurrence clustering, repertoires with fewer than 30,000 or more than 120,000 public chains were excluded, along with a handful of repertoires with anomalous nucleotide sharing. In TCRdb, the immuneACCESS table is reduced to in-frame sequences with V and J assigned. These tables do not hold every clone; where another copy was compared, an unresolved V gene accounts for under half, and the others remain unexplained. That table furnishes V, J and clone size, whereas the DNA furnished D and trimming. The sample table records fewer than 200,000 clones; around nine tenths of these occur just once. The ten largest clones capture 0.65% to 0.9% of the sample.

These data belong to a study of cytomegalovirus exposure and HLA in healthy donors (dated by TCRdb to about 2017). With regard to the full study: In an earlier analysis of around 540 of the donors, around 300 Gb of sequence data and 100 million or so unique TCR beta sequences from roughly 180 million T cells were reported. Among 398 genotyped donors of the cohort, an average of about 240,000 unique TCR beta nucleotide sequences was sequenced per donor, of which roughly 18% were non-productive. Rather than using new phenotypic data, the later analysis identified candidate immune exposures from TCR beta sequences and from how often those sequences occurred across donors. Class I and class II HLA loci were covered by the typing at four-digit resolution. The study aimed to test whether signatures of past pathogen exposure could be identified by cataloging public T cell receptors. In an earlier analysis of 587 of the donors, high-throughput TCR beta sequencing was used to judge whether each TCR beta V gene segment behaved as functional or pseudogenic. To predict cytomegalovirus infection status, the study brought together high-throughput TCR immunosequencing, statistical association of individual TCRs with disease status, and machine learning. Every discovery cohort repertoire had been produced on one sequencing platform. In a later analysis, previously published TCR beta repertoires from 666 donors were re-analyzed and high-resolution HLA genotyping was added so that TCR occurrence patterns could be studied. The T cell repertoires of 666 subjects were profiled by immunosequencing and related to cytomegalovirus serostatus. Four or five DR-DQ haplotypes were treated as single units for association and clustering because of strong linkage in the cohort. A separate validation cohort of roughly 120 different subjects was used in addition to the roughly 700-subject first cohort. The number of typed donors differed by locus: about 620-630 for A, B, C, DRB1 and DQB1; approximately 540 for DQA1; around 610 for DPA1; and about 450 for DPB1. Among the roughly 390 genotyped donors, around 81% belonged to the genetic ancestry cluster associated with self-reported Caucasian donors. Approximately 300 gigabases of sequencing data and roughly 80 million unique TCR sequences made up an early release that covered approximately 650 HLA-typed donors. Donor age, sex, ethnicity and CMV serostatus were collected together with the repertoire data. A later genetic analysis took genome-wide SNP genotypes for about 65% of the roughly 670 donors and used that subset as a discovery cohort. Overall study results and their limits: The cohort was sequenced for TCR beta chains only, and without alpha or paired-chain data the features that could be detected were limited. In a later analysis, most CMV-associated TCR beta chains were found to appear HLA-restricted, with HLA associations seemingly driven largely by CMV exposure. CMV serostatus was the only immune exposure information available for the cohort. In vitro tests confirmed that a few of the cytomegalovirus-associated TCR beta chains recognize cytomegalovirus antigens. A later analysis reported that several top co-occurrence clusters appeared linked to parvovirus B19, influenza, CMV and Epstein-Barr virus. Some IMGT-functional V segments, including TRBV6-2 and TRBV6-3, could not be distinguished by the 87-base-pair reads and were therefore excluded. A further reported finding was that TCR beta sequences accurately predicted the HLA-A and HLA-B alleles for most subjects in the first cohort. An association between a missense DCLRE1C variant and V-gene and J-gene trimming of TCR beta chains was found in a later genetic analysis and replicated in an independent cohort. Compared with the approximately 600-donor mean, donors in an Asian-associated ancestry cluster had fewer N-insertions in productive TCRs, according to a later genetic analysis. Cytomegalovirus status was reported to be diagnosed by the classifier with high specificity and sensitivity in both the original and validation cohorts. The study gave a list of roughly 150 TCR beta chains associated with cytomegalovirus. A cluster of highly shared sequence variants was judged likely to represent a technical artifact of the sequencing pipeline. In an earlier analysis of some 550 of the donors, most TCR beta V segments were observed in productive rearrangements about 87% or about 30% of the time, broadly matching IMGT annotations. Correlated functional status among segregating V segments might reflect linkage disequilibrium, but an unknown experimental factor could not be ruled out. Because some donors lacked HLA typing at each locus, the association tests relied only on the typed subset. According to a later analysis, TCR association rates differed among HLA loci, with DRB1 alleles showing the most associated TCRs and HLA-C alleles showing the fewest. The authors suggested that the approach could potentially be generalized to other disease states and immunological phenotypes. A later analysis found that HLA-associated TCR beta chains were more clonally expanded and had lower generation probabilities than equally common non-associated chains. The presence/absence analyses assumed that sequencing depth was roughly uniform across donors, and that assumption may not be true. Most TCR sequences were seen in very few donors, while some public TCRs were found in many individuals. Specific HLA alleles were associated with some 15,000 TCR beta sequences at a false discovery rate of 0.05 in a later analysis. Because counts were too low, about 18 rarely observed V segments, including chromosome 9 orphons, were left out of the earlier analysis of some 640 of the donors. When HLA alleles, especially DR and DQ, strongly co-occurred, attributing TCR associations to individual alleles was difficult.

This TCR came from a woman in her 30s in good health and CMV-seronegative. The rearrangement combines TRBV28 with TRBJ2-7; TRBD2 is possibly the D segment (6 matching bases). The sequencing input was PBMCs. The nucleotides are TGTGCCAGCAGTTTATTGGCGGGGAACTCCTACGAGCAGTACTTC. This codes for CASSLLAGNSYEQYF.